The rows below give T cell receptor beta chains drawn from one sample of a study of monozygotic twins with inflammatory bowel disease. TCRdb re-called the 5' RACE reads and gives one entry per CDR3 protein, without DNA. This repertoire includes approximately 300,000 distinct CDR3 sequences. Sample: blood. The receptors stem from a human donor with ulcerative colitis or Crohn's disease, or a healthy co-twin of an affected twin (not recorded which). The CDR3 runs from the conserved cysteine through the conserved F or W. Size values are once, few and many counts, or a class for expanded clones, and some rows have none.

v_gene	j_gene	abundance	CDR3aa
TRBV4-3	TRBJ2-5	.	CASSPTSGRVQETQYF
TRBV11-2	TRBJ2-1	.	CASSPPPGLAVSISNEQFF
TRBV5-5	TRBJ2-2	.	CASSLTGNTWTHGELFF
TRBV6-2/TRBV6-3	TRBJ2-3	.	CASSINLLPDTQYF
TRBV3-1	TRBJ2-7	.	CASSQESQGPYEQYF
TRBV27	TRBJ1-2	.	CASRTITGNYGYTF
TRBV5-4	TRBJ2-2	.	CASSLDQLAGELFF
TRBV7-2	TRBJ2-2	.	CASRAPGQRNTGELFF
TRBV20-1	TRBJ1-5	.	CSAGGQGVSQPQHF
TRBV7-9	TRBJ1-1	.	CASSLRVFTEAFF
TRBV12-3/TRBV12-4	TRBJ2-7	.	CASSLGGGYEQYF
TRBV27	TRBJ1-1	.	CASSYEGGRRAFF
TRBV9	TRBJ1-3	.	CASRGRSSGNTIYF
TRBV7-3	TRBJ2-3	.	CASSLRNTDTQYF
TRBV29-1	TRBJ1-2	.	CSPAGRMNYGYTF
TRBV4-3	TRBJ1-2	.	CASSFQGAIGYTF
TRBV6-5	TRBJ2-1	.	CASCLLAGGCEQFF
TRBV12-3/TRBV12-4	TRBJ2-2	.	CARPRDTGELFF
TRBV4-1	TRBJ2-2	.	CASRLQGALNTGELFF
TRBV20-1	TRBJ2-6	.	CSARLAPGANVLTF
TRBV12-3/TRBV12-4	TRBJ2-7	.	CASSFREREGWWSYEQYF
TRBV20-1	TRBJ2-1	.	CSAARQGSYNEQFF
TRBV3-1	TRBJ2-6	.	CASSQTGGMRANVLTF
TRBV20-1	TRBJ2-1	.	CSARDWGTGRDEQFF
TRBV28	TRBJ1-2	.	CASRGTLANYGYTF
TRBV19	TRBJ1-1	.	CASSIVAVENTEAFF
TRBV18	TRBJ2-5	.	CASSPGGTQYF
TRBV5-1	TRBJ2-5	.	CASSLGTGHQETQYF
TRBV5-6	TRBJ1-1	.	CASSLAWLTNTEAFF
TRBV7-8	TRBJ2-1	.	CASSLSQERGNEQFF
TRBV7-2	TRBJ1-1	.	CASSLPRNTEAFF
TRBV18	TRBJ1-1	.	CASSTGGVTEAFF
TRBV19	TRBJ2-6	.	CASSPGQANSGANVLTF
TRBV14	TRBJ2-3	.	CASSHRRRDTQYF
TRBV7-2	TRBJ2-3	.	CASSLNYVLAGSDTQYF
TRBV27	TRBJ2-7	.	CASSFRLAGGVGEQYF
TRBV29-1	TRBJ2-1	.	CSVLLNYNEQFF
TRBV20-1	TRBJ2-3	.	CSGGTSGSGMYF
TRBV19	TRBJ2-2	.	CASRGLAGYTNTGELFF
TRBV7-2	TRBJ2-1	.	CASSTRLAQKFF
TRBV23-1	TRBJ1-5	.	CASTPKDRNQPQHF
TRBV30	TRBJ2-7	.	CAWSVRLAGSEQYF
TRBV6-2/TRBV6-3	TRBJ2-1	.	CASIAAGVGYNEQFF
TRBV5-1	TRBJ2-1	.	CASSLEQGYNEQFF
TRBV4-2	TRBJ2-7	.	CASSQDRGRAGPYEQYF
TRBV6-1	TRBJ1-4	.	CASSPGLQATNEKLFF
TRBV29-1	TRBJ2-7	medium-sized	CSVSGGHTYEQYF
TRBV23-1	TRBJ2-1	.	CASSHRDRGYNEQFF
TRBV25-1	TRBJ2-3	.	CASSYSGSYTDTQYF
TRBV10-3	TRBJ2-4	.	CAISESRTSGRAGKNMQYF
TRBV5-1	TRBJ2-1	.	CASSLTSGSVEQFF
TRBV11-3	TRBJ2-5	.	CASSPGTGEETQYF
TRBV12-3/TRBV12-4	TRBJ2-7	.	CASRKDPAPYEQYF
TRBV19	TRBJ1-5	.	CASSMTGAGNQPQHF
TRBV5-1	TRBJ2-1	.	CASSPGGTYNEQFF
TRBV6-1	TRBJ1-2	.	CASSEVLGGDFRGYTF
TRBV15	TRBJ2-2	.	CATSRPGTEYTGELFF
TRBV5-1	TRBJ2-7	.	CASSLEGYYEQYF
TRBV7-3	TRBJ2-7	.	CASSLNSGSYEQYF